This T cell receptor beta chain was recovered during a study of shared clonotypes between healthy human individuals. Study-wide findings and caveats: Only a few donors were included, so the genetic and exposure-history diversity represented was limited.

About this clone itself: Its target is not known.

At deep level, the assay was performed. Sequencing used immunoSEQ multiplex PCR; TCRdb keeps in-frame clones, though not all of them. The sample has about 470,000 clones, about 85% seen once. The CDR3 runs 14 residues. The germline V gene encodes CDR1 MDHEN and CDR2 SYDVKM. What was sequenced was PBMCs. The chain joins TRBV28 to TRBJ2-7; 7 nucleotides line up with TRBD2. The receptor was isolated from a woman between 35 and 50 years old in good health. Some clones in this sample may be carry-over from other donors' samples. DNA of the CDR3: TGTGCTGCTGGGGGGGGAGGGGTTCTCTACGAGCAGTACTTC. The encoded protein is CAAGGGGVLYEQYF.